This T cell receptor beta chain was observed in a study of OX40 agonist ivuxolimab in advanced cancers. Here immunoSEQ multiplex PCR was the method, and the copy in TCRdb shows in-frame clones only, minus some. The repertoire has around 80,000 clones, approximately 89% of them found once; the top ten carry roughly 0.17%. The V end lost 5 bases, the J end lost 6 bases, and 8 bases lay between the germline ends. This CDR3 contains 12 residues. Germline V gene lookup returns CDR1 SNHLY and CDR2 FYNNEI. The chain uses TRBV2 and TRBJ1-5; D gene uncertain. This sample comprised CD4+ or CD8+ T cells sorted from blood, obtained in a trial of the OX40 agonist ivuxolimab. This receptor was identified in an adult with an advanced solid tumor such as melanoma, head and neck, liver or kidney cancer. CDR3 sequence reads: CASSRPGQPQHF. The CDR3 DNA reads TGTGCCAGCAGTCGTCCCGGTCAGCCCCAGCATTTT.